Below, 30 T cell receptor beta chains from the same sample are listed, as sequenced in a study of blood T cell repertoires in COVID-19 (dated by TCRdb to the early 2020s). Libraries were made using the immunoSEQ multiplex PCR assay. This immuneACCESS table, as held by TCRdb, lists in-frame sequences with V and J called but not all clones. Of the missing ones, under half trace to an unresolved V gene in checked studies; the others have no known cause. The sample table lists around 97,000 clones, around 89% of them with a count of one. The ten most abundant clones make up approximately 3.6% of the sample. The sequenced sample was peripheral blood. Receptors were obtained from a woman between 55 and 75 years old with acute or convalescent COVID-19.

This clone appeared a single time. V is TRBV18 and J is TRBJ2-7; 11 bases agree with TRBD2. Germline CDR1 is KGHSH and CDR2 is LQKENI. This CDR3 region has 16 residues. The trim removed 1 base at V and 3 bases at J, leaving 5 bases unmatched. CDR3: CASSPRGLAGGYEQYV. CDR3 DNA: TGTGCCAGCTCACCACGGGGGCTAGCGGGAGGCTACGAGCAGTACGTC.

The DNA for the CDR3 is TGTGCCAGCAGCCGGACAGCCTGGGATGGCTACACCTTC. It encodes CASSRTAWDGYTF. The chain links TRBV11-2 to TRBJ1-2, with D perhaps matching TRBD1 (6 bases). Germline CDR1 is SGHAT and CDR2 is FQNNGV. The CDR3 contains 13 residues. V was pared by 5 bases and J by 6 bases, with 13 bases between.

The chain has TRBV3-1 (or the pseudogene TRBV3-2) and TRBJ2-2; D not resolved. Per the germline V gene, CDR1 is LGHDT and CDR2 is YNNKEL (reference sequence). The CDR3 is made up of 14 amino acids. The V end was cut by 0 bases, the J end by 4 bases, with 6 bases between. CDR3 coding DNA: TGTGCCAGCAGCCAAGATCTAGTCACCGGGGAGCTGTTTTTT. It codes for CASSQDLVTGELFF.

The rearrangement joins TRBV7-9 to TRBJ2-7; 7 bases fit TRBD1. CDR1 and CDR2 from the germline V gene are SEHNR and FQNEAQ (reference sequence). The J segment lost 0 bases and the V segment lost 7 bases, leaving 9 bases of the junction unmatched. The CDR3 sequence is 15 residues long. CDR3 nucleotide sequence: TGTGCCAGCAACCCTCGGACAGGTTTCTCCTACGAGCAGTACGTC. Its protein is CASNPRTGFSYEQYV.

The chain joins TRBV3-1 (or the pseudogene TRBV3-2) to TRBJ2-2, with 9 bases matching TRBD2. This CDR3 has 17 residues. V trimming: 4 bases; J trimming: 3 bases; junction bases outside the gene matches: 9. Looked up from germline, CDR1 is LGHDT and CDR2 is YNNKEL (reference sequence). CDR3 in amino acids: CASSPPASGRYTGELFF. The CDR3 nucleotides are TGTGCCAGCAGCCCCCCAGCAAGCGGGAGGTACACCGGGGAGCTGTTTTTT.

This CDR3 is CASSGFAGSNEQYF. CDR3 bases: TGCGCCAGCAGTGGGTTCGCGGGGAGCAACGAGCAGTACTTC. The J gene is TRBJ2-7, the V gene TRBV10-1; possibly TRBD2 for D (6 bases). Deletions cut 4 bases from V and 5 bases from J, with 15 bases between. This CDR3 region has 14 residues. The germline gives CDR1 WNHNN, CDR2 SYGVQD (reference sequence).

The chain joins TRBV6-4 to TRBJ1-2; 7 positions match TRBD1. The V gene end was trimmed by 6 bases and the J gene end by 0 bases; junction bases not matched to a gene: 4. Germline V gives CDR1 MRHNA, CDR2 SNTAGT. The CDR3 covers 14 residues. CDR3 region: CASRYRGTNYGYTF. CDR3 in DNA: TGTGCCAGCAGATACAGGGGCACTAACTATGGCTACACCTTC.

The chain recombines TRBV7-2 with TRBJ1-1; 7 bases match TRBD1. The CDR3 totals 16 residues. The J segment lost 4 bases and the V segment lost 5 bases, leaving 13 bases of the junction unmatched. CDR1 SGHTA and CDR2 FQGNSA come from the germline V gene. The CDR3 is CASSLSPGTAGTEAFF. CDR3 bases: TGTGCCAGCAGCCTTTCCCCCGGGACAGCCGGCACTGAAGCTTTCTTT.

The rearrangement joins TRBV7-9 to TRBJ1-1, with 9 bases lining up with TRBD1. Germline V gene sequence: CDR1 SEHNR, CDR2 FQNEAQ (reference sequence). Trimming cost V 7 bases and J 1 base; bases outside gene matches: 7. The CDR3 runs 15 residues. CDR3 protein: CASNGQGTGNTEAFF. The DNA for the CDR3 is TGTGCCAGCAACGGACAGGGGACTGGGAACACTGAAGCTTTCTTT.

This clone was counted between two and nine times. For the CDR3, the DNA is TGTGCCAGCAGCCCGAAGGGGGCTGAAGCTTTCTTT. This encodes CASSPKGAEAFF. The J gene is TRBJ1-1, the V gene TRBV5-4, with D possibly being TRBD1 (6 bases). The V and J ends lost 4 bases and 6 bases respectively, with 10 bases between them. The germline V gene has CDR1 SGHNT and CDR2 YYREEE (reference sequence). The CDR3 is 12 amino acids.

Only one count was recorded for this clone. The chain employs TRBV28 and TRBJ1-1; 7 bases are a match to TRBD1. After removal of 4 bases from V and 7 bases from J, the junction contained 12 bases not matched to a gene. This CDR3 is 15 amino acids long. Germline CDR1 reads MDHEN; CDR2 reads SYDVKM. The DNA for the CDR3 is TGTGCCAGCAGTTCCTTAGACAGGGAGAAGGGTGAAGCTTTCTTT. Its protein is CASSSLDREKGEAFF. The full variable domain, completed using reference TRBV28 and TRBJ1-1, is DVKVTQSSRYLVKRTGEKVFLECVQDMDHENMFWYRQDPGLGLRLIYFSYDVKMKEKGDIPEGYSVSREKKERFSLILESASTNQTSMYLCASSSLDREKGEAFFGQGTRLTVV.

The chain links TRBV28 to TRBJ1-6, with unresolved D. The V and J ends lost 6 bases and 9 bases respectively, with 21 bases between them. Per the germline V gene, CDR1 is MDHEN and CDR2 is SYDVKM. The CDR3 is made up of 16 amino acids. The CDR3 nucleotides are TGTGCCAGCAGCCTGCGGGGTGCGGGTATGGGTTCACCCCTCCACTTT. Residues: CASSLRGAGMGSPLHF.

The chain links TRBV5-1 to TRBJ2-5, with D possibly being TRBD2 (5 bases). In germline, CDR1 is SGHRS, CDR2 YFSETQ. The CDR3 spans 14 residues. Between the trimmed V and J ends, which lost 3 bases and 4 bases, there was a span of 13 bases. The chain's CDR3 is CASSSQPGLETQYF. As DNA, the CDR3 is TGCGCCAGCAGCTCCCAACCGGGGTTAGAGACCCAGTACTTC.

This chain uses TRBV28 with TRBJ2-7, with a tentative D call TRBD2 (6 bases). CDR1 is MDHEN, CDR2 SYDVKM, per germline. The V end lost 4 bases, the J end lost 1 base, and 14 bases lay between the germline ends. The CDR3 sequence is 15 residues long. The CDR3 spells CASSSPGTQSYEQYF. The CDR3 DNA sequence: TGTGCCAGCAGTTCACCAGGGACTCAATCCTACGAGCAGTACTTC.

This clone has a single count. The CDR3 loop is CSVGVGGNQPQHF. The CDR3 region has the DNA TGCAGCGTTGGAGTAGGGGGCAATCAGCCCCAGCATTTT. J is TRBJ1-5 and V is TRBV29-1, with D perhaps matching TRBD1 (5 bases). Between the trimmed V and J ends, which lost 4 bases and 2 bases, there was a span of 9 bases. The CDR3 extends over 13 amino acids. Germline CDR1 and CDR2: SQVTM and ANQGSEA.

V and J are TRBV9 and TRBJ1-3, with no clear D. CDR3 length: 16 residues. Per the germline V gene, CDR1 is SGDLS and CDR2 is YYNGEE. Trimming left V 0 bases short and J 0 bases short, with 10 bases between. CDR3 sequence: CASSVAAGFSGNTIYF. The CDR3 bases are TGTGCCAGCAGCGTAGCTGCGGGGTTCTCTGGAAACACCATATATTTT. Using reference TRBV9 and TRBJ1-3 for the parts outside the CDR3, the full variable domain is DSGVTQTPKHLITATGQRVTLRCSPRSGDLSVYWYQQSLDQGLQFLIQYYNGEERAKGNILERFSAQQFPDLHSELNLSSLELGDSALYFCASSVAAGFSGNTIYFGEGSWLTVV.

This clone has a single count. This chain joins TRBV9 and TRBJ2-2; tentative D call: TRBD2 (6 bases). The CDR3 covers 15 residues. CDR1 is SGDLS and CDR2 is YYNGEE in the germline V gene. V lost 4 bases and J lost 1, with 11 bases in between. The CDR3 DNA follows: TGTGCCAGCAGCATAGCGGTCATGAACACCGGGGAGCTGTTTTTT. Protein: CASSIAVMNTGELFF.

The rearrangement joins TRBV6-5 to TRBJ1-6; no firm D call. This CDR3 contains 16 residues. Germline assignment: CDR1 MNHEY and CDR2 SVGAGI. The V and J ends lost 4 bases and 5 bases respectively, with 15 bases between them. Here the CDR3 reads CASSSWALQHNSPLHF. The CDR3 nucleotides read TGTGCCAGCAGTTCATGGGCACTCCAACATAATTCACCCCTCCACTTT.

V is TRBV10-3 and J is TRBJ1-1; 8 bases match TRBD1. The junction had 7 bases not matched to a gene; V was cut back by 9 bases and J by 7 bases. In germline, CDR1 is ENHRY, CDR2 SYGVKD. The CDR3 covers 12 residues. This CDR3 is CAIRVTGGEAFF. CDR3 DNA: TGTGCCATAAGGGTAACAGGGGGTGAAGCTTTCTTT.

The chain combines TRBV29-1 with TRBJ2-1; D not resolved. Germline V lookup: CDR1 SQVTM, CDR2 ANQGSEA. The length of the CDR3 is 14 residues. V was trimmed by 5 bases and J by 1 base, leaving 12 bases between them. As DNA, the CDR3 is TGCAGCGTTATTCGGGTGGATTCCTACAATGAGCAGTTCTTC. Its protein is CSVIRVDSYNEQFF.

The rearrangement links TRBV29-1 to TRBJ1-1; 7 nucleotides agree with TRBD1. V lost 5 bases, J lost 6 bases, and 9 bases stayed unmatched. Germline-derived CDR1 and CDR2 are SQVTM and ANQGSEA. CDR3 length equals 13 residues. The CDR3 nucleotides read TGCAGCGTTAGGAGGACAGGTTACCCTGAAGCTTTCTTT. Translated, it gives CSVRRTGYPEAFF.

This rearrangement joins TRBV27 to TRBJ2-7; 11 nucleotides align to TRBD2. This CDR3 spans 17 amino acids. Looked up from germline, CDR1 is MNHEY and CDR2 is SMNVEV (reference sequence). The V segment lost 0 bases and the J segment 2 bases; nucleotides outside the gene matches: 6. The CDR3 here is CASSLSPLSGRAYEQYF. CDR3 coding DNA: TGTGCCAGCAGTTTATCGCCCCTTAGCGGGAGGGCCTACGAGCAGTACTTC.

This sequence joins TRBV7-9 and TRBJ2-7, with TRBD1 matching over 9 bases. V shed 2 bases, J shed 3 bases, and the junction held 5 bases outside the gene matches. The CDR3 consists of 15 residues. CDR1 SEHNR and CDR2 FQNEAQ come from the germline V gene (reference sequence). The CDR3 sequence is CASSLFGQGHYEQYF. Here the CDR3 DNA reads TGTGCCAGCAGCTTATTCGGACAGGGGCACTACGAGCAGTACTTC.

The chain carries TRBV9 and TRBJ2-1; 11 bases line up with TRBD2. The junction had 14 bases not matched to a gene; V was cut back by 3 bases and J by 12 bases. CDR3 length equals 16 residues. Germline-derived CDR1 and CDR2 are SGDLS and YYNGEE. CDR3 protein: CASSASGTSGNIGQFF. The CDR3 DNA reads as TGTGCCAGCAGCGCATCCGGGACTAGCGGTAATATAGGGCAGTTCTTC.

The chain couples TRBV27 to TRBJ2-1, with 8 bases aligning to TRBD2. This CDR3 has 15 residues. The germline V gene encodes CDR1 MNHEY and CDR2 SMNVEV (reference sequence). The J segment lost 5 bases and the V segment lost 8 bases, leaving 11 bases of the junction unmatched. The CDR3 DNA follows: TGTGCCAGCCTCTCCGGTGGCGGGGGGAACAATGAGCAGTTCTTC. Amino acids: CASLSGGGGNNEQFF.

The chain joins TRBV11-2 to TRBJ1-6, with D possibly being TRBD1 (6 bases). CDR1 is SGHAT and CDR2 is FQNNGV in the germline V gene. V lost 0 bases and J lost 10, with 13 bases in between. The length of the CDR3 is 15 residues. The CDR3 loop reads CASSLDSGTISPLHF. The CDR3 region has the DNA TGTGCCAGCAGCTTAGATTCCGGGACAATCTCACCCCTCCACTTT.

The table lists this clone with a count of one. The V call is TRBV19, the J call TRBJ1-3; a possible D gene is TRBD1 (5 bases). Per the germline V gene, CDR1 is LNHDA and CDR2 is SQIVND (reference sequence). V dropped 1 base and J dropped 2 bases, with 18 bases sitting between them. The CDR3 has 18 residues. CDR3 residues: CASSIALAGRQPGNTIYF. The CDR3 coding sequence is TGTGCCAGTAGTATAGCCCTGGCGGGGCGTCAACCTGGAAACACCATATATTTT.

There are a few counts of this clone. CDR3 loop: CASSVGLREDEQFF. CDR3 coding DNA: TGTGCCAGCAGCGTAGGTCTGCGGGAGGATGAGCAGTTCTTC. V and J are TRBV9 and TRBJ2-1; 8 positions agree with TRBD2. J was trimmed by 8 bases and V by 0 bases; bases with no gene match: 4. Germline lookup yields CDR1 SGDLS and CDR2 YYNGEE. The length of the CDR3 is 14 residues.

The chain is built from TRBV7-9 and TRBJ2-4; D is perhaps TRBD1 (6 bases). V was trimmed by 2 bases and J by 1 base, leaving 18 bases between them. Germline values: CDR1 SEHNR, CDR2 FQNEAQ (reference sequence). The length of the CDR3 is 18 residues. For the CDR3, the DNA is TGTGCCAGCAGCTTACTGGGGGCCTCAGGAAAGGCCAAAAACATTCAGTACTTC. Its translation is CASSLLGASGKAKNIQYF. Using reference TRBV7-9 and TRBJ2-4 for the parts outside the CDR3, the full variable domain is DTGVSQNPRHKITKRGQNVTFRCDPISEHNRLYWYRQTLGQGPEFLTYFQNEAQLEKSRLLSDRFSAERPKGSFSTLEIQRTEQGDSAMYLCASSLLGASGKAKNIQYFGAGTRLSVL.

CDR3 in amino acids: CASSQGRVGGTEAFF. CDR3 sequence (DNA): TGCGCCAGCAGCCAAGGACGGGTGGGGGGGACTGAAGCTTTCTTT. The rearrangement joins TRBV4-1 to TRBJ1-1, with TRBD1 as a possible D gene (5 bases). The CDR3 has 15 amino acids. The germline V gene has CDR1 MGHRA and CDR2 YSYEKL. V lost 1 base and J 5 bases, leaving 14 bases between the germline ends.